This T cell receptor beta chain was documented in a study of blood T cells in healthy people across ages. Study-wide points: One million T cells yielded diversity estimates that were considered underestimates. Donor CMV status, an unknown factor, possibly confounded changes in expanded clonotypes.

The germline V gene has CDR1 SGHAT and CDR2 FQDESV (reference sequence). This CDR3 spans 13 amino acids. Points on this clonotype: The antigen is unknown. One junction end does not reproduce the germline sequence, and a read error may be involved.

Primed by a sample-barcoded 5' primer and a J-beta primer mix, a second PCR proceeded for roughly 6 to 12 cycles. Individual samples furnished no less than 3 million CDR3-containing paired-end reads apiece. TCRdb recomputed calls from the 5' RACE reads with MiXCR, one row per CDR3 protein. Seen here are fewer than 2 million distinct CDR3 sequences, about two fifths observed once, and the top ten hold 20% to 25%. Donors were healthy Caucasian individuals from Russia aged roughly 6 to 90. The receptor comes from a human donor in good health. The V call is TRBV11-1, the J call TRBJ1-5, with no clear D. Sequencing input: blood. As DNA, the CDR3 is TGTGCCAGCAGCTTAGGAGGCAATCAGCTCCAGCATTTT. Residues: CASSLGGNQLQHF. The full variable domain, with the rest looked up from reference TRBV11-1 and TRBJ1-5, is EAEVAQSPRYKITEKSQAVAFWCDPISGHATLYWYRQILGQGPELLVQFQDESVVDDSQLPKDRFSAERLKGVDSTLKIQPAELGDSAMYLCASSLGGNQLQHFGDGTRLSIL.